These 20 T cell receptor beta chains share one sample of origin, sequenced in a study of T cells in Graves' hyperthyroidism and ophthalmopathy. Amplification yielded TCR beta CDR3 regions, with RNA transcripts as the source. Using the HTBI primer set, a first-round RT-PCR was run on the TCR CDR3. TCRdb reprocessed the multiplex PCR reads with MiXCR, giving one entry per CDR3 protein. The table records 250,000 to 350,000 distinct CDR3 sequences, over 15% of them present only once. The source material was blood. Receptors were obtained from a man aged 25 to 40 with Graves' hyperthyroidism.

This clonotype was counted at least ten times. The DNA for the CDR3 is TGTGCCAGCCACGAGCGGGAGGTCAATGAGCAGTTCTTC. It yields the protein CASHEREVNEQFF. The chain is built from TRBV6-1 and TRBJ2-1; 9 bases line up with TRBD2. V was pared by 8 bases and J by 6 bases, with 5 bases of the junction left unmatched. Looked up from germline, CDR1 is MNHNS and CDR2 is SASEGT. This CDR3 has 13 amino acids.

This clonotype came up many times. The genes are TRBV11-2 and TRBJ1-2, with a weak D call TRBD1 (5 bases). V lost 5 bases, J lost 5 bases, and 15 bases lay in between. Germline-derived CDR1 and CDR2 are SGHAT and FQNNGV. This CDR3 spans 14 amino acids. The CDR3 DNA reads TGTGCCAGCAGCCCAAATCGTGGGACTTATGGCTACACCTTC. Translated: CASSPNRGTYGYTF.

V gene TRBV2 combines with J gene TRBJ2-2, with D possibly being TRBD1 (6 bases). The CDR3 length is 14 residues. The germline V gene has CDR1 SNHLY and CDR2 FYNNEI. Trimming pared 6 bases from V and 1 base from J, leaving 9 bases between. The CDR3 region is CASRSDRNTGELFF. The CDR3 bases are TGTGCCAGCAGATCGGACAGGAACACCGGGGAGCTGTTTTTT.

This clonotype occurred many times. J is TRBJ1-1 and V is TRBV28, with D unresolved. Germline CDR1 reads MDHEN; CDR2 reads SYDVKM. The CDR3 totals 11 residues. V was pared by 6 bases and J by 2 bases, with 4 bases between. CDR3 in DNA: TGTGCCAGCAGGCCAAACACTGAAGCTTTCTTT. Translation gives CASRPNTEAFF.

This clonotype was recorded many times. CDR3 DNA sequence: TGTGCCAGCAGTGAAGGGTTCCGGGACACCTATGGCTACACCTTC. Residues: CASSEGFRDTYGYTF. The chain couples TRBV6-1 to TRBJ1-2; D may be TRBD1 (6 bases). CDR1 and CDR2 from the germline V gene are MNHNS and SASEGT. There are 15 residues in the CDR3. V lost 1 base to trimming and J lost 4 bases, with 13 bases between them.

DNA for the CDR3: TGTGCCACCGTGGGGACCAGAAGCGGGAGCCCTGAGCAGTTCTTC. Residues: CATVGTRSGSPEQFF. This chain uses TRBV24-1 with TRBJ2-1; 8 bases line up with TRBD2. The germline CDR1 and CDR2 sequences are KGHDR and SFDVKD. The CDR3 runs 15 residues. J lost 9 bases, V lost 9 bases, and 15 bases had no gene match.

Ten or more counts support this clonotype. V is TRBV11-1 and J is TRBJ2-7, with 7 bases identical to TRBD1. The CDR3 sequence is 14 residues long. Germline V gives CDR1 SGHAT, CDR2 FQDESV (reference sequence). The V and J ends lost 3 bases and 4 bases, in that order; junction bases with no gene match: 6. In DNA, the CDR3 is TGTGCCAGCAGCTTGGAGACAGGGTTTTACGAGCAGTACTTC. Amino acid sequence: CASSLETGFYEQYF.

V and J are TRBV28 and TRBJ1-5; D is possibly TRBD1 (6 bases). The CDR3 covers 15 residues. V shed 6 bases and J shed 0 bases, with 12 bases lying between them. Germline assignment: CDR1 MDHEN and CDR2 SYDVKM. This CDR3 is CASSTTGNSNQPQHF. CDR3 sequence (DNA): TGTGCCAGCAGCACTACAGGGAATAGCAATCAGCCCCAGCATTTT.

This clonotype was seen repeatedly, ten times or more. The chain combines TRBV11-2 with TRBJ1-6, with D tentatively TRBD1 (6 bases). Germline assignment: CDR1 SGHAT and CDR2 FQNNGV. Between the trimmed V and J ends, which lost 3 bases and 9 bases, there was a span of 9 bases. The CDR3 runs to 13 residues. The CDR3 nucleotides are TGTGCCAGCAGCTTGGGGGGGCCTTCACCCCTCCACTTT. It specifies CASSLGGPSPLHF.

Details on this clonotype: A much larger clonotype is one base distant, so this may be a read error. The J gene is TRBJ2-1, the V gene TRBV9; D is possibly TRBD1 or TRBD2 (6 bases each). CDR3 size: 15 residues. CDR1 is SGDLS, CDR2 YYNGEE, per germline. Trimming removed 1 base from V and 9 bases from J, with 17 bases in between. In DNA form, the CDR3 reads TGTGCCAGCAGCGTATTTGGGCGGCCGGGGGCTGAGCAGTTCTTC. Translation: CASSVFGRPGAEQFF.

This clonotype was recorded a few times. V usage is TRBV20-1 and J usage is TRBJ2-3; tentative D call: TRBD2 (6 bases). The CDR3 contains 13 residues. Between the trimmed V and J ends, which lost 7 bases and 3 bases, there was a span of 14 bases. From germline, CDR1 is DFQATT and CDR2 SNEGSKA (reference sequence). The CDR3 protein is CSEGGMGTDTQYF. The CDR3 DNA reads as TGCAGTGAGGGCGGGATGGGGACAGATACGCAGTATTTT.

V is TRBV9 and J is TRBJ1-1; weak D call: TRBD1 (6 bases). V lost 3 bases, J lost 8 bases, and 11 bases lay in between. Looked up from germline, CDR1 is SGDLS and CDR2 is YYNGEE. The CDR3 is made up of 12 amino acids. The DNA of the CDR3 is TGTGCCAGCAGCGACATGGGGACAGAAGCTTTCTTT. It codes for CASSDMGTEAFF.

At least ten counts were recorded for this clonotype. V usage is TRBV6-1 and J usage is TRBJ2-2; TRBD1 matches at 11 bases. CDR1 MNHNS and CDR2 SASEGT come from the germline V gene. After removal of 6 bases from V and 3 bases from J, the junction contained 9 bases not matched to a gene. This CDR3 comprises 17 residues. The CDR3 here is CASRSPDRGQDTGELFF. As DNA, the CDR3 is TGTGCCAGCAGGTCGCCGGACAGGGGGCAGGACACCGGGGAGCTGTTTTTT.

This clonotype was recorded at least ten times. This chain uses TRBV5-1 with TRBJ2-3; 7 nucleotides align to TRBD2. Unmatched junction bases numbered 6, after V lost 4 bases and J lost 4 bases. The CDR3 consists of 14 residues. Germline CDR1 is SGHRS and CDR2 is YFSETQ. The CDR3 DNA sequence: TGCGCCAGCAGCCCGGGAGGAGGAGCAGATACGCAGTATTTT. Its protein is CASSPGGGADTQYF.

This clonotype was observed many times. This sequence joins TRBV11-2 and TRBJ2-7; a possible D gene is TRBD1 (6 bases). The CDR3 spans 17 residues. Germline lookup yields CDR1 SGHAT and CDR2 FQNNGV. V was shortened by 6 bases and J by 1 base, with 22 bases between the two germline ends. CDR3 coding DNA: TGTGCCAGCAGTCCCGACCTAGTATCGGACAGATCCTACGAGCAGTACTTC. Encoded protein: CASSPDLVSDRSYEQYF.

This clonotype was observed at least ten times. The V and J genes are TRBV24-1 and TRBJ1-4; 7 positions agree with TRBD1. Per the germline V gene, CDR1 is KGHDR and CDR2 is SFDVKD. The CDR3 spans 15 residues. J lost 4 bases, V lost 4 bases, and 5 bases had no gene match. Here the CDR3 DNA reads TGTGCCACCAGTGACCCGGGACAGCGTAATGAAAAACTGTTTTTT. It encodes CATSDPGQRNEKLFF.

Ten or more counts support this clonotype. For the CDR3, the DNA is TGTGCAACGACCCTCGGGACAGGCATCCAAGAGACCCAGTACTTC. Its protein product is CATTLGTGIQETQYF. This sequence joins TRBV6-1 and TRBJ2-5; 8 bases are shared with TRBD1. This CDR3 has 15 residues. Per the germline V gene, CDR1 is MNHNS and CDR2 is SASEGT.

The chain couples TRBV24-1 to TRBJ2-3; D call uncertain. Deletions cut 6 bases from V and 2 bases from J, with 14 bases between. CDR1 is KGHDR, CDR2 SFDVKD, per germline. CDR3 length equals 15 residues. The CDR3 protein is CATSRPGDPTDTQYF. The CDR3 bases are TGTGCCACCAGTCGGCCAGGAGACCCCACAGATACGCAGTATTTT.

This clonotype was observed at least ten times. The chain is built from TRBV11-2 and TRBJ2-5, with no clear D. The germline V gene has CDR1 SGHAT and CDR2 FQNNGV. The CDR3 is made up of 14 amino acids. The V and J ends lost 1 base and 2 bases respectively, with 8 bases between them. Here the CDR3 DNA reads TGTGCCAGCAGCTTAGGGTCAGTACAAGAGACCCAGTACTTC. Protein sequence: CASSLGSVQETQYF.

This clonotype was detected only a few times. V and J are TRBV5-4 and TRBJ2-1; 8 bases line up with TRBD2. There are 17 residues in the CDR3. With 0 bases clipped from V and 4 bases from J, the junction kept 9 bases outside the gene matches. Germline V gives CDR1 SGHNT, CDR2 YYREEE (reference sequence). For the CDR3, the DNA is TGTGCCAGCAGCTTGGGCTATGGAGCGGGAGCGTACAATGAGCAGTTCTTC. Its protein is CASSLGYGAGAYNEQFF.